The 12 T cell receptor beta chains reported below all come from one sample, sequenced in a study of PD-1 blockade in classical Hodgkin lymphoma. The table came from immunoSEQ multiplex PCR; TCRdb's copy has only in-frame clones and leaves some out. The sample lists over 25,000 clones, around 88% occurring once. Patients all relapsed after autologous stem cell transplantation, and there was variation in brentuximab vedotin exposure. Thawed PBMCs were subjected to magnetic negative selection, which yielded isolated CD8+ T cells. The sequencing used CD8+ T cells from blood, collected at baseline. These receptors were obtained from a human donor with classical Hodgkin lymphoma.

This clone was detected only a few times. The CDR3 DNA reads as TGTGCCAGCAGCCAAGCCGAGTGGTTCAATCAGCCCCAGCATTTT. Translated, it gives CASSQAEWFNQPQHF. The genes are TRBV4-2 and TRBJ1-5; D unclear. In germline, CDR1 is LGHNA, CDR2 YNFKEQ. V was trimmed by 1 base and J by 3 bases, leaving 10 bases between them. The CDR3 runs to 15 residues.

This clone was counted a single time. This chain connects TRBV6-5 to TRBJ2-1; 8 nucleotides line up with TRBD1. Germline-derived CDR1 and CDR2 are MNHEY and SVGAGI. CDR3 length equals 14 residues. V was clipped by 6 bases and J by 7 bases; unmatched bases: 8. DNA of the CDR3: TGTGCCAGCAGGCAGGACAGGGAAGAGAATGAGCAGTTCTTC. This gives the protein CASRQDREENEQFF.

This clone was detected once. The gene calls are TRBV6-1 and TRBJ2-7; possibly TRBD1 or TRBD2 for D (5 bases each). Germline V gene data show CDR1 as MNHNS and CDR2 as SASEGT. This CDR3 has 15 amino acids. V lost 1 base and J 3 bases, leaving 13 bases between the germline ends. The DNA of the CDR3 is TGTGCCAGCAGTGAAGATACCGGGACGAGCTACGAGCAGTACTTC. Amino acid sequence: CASSEDTGTSYEQYF.

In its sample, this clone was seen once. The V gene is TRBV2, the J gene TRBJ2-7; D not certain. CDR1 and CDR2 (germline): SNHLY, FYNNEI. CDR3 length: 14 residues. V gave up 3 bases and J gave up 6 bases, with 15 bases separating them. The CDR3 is CASSEFPNPLEQYF. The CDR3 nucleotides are TGTGCCAGCAGTGAGTTCCCCAACCCCCTCGAGCAGTACTTC.

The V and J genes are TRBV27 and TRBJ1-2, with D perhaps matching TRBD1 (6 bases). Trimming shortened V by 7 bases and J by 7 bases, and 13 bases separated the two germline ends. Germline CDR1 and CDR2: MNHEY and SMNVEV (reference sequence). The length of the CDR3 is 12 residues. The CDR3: CASIGGQTGYTF. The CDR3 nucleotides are TGTGCCAGCATCGGGGGGCAGACTGGCTACACCTTC.

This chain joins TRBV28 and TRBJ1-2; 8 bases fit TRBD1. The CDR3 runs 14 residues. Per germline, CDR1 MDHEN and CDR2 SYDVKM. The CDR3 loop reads CATCPPGGRGGYTF. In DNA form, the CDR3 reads TGTGCTACTTGCCCCCCAGGGGGCAGGGGTGGCTACACCTTC.

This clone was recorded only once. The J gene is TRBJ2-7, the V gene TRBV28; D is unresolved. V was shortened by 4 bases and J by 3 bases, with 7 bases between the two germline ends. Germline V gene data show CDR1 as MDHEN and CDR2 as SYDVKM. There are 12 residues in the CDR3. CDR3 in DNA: TGTGCCAGCAGTTCGACCCGCTACGAGCAGTACTTC. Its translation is CASSSTRYEQYF.

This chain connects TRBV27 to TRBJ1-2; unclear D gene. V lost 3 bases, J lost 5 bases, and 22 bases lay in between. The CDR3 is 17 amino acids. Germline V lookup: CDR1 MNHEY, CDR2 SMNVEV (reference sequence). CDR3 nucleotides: TGTGCCAGCAGTTTGAGTCCATCAGGAGAGTGGCCTTATGGCTACACCTTC. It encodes CASSLSPSGEWPYGYTF.

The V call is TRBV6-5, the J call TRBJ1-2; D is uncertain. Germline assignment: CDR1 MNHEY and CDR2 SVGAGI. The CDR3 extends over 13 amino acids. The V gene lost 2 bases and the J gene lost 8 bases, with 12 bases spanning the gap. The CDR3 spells CASSYGGPTGYTF. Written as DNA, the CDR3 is TGTGCCAGCAGTTACGGAGGGCCAACGGGCTACACCTTC.

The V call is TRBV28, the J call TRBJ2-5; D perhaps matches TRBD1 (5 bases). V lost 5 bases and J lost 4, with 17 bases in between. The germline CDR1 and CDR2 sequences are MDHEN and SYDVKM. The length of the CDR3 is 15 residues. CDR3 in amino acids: CASSSVLQVSETQYF. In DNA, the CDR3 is TGTGCCAGCAGTAGTGTCTTACAGGTATCAGAGACCCAGTACTTC. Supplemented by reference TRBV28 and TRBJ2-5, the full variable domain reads DVKVTQSSRYLVKRTGEKVFLECVQDMDHENMFWYRQDPGLGLRLIYFSYDVKMKEKGDIPEGYSVSREKKERFSLILESASTNQTSMYLCASSSVLQVSETQYFGPGTRLLVL.

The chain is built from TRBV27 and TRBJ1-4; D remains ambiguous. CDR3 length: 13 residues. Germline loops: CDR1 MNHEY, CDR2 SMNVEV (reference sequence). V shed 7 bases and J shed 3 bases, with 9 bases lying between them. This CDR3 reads CASTGSSNEKLFF. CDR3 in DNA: TGTGCCAGCACGGGTAGTTCTAATGAAAAACTGTTTTTT.

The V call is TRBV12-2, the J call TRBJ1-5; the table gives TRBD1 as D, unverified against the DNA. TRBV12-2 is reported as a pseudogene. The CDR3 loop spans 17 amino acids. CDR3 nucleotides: TGTGCAAGTCGCCTCCAAAGGTGGGCAGGGGTGGATCAGCCCCAGCATTTT. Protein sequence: CASRLQRWAGVDQPQHF.